The rows below give T cell receptor beta chains drawn from one sample of a study of OX40 agonist ivuxolimab in advanced cancers. The method was immunoSEQ multiplex PCR; TCRdb's version includes in-frame clones alone and lacks a portion of them. This sample yields about 96,000 clones, of which under 85% are seen a single time; under 6.5% belongs to the top ten. The material was CD4+ or CD8+ T cells sorted from blood, obtained in a trial of the OX40 agonist ivuxolimab. Source of these receptors: an adult with an advanced solid tumor such as melanoma, head and neck, liver or kidney cancer. The CDR3 runs from the conserved cysteine through the conserved F or W. A D gene is named only where the DNA matches it firmly. Not every row has a clone size; where given, it reads once, few, many or a size class.

TRBD1	TRBV9	few	TRBJ1-1	TGTGCCAGCAGCGTGGACGGGACAGCTAATGAAGCTTTCTTT	CASSVDGTANEAFF
TRBD1	TRBV29-1	.	TRBJ1-2	TGCAGCGCGACAGGGACAGGCCAAATCAACTATGGCTACACCTTC	CSATGTGQINYGYTF
TRBD2	TRBV10-3	.	TRBJ2-1	TGTGCCATCAAATCCGGGACTAGCGGGAGCGATGAGCAGTTCTTC	CAIKSGTSGSDEQFF
.	TRBV10-1	few	TRBJ1-2	TGCGCCAGCAGTGAGCCCATTTCAACCTATGGCTACACCTTC	CASSEPISTYGYTF
TRBD1	TRBV10-3	.	TRBJ2-2	TGTGCCATCAGTGAGTCGTTGGGACAGGGGGCGGAATTGACCGGGGAGCTGTTTTTT	CAISESLGQGAELTGELFF
.	TRBV21-1	.	TRBJ2-1	TGTGCCAGCAACCTCAAGGGGGGGGACAGGATCCTGTACAATGAGCAGTTCTTC	CASNLKGGDRILYNEQFF
TRBD2	TRBV4-1	.	TRBJ2-3	TGCGCCAGCAGCCAAGTTGGACTAGTCTCAGATACGCAGTATTTT	CASSQVGLVSDTQYF
TRBD1	TRBV5-1	.	TRBJ1-1	TGCGCCAGCAGCTTTACAGGGGGCGAAAACACTGAAGCTTTCTTT	CASSFTGGENTEAFF
.	TRBV4-1	.	TRBJ2-7	TGCGCCAGCAGCCAAGGGGCGGATAGCTCCTACGAGCAGTACTTC	CASSQGADSSYEQYF
.	TRBV2	once	TRBJ2-7	TGTGCCAGCAGTGAGGATCCCGGGAACCCCTACGAGCAGTACTTC	CASSEDPGNPYEQYF
.	TRBV11-2	.	TRBJ1-3	TGTGCCAGCAGCACCCTCAACGGAAACACCATATATTTT	CASSTLNGNTIYF
.	TRBV14	.	TRBJ2-5	TGTGCCAGCAGCCAGGGGGCCCAAGAGACCCAGTACTTC	CASSQGAQETQYF
.	TRBV19	.	TRBJ1-2	TGTGCCAGTAGTGCGGAGGGAGGAATTCTATCTTCTAACTATGGCTACACCTTC	CASSAEGGILSSNYGYTF
TRBD1	TRBV29-1	.	TRBJ2-7	TGCAGCGTTGAAGATCCGGGGACAGGGGCTGGGTACGAGCAGTACTTC	CSVEDPGTGAGYEQYF
.	TRBV9	.	TRBJ2-1	TGTGCCAGCAGCGTATCAGGGGAACGACACAATGAGCAGTTCTTC	CASSVSGERHNEQFF
.	TRBV9	.	TRBJ2-2	TGTGCCAGCAAAGGAACGAACACCGGGGAGCTGTTTTTT	CASKGTNTGELFF
.	TRBV21-1	.	TRBJ2-5	TGTGCCAGCAGCAGCCCCGGGACAGGGGGCAAAGAGACCCAGTACTTC	CASSSPGTGGKETQYF